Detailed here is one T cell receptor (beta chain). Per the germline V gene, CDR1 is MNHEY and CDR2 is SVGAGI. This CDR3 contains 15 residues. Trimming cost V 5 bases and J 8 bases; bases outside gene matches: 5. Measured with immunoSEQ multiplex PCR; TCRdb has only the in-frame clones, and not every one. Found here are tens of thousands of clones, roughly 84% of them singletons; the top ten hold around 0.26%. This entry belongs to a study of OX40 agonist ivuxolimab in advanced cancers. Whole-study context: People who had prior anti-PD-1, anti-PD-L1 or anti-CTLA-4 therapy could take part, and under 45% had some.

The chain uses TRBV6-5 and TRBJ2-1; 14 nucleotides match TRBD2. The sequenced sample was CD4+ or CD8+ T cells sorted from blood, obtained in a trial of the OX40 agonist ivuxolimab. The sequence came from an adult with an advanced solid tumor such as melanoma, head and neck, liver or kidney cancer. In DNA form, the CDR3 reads TGTGCCAGCAGTCGGGGACTAGCGGGAGTATATGAGCAGTTCTTC. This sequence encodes CASSRGLAGVYEQFF.